The clone carrying this T cell receptor (beta chain) was detected only a few times. The data were taken from a study of identical twins. J gave up 2 bases and V 3 bases, and 1 base lay outside the gene matches. Germline V gives CDR1 SQVTM, CDR2 ANQGSEA. The CDR3 sequence is 13 residues long. TCRdb passed the 5' RACE reads through MiXCR, listing each CDR3 protein once. The repertoire holds around 480,000 distinct CDR3 sequences, with around an eighth as singletons. The same sample was also used in a study of yellow fever vaccine responses in identical twins.

Sequences were obtained from CD4+ T cells sorted from blood. The chain employs TRBV29-1 and TRBJ2-7, with 10 bases matching TRBD1. This sequence originates from a woman between 18 and 29 years old in good health. This chain's CDR3 is CSVEDRGAYEQYF. The CDR3 DNA follows: TGCAGCGTTGAGGACAGGGGGGCCTACGAGCAGTACTTC.